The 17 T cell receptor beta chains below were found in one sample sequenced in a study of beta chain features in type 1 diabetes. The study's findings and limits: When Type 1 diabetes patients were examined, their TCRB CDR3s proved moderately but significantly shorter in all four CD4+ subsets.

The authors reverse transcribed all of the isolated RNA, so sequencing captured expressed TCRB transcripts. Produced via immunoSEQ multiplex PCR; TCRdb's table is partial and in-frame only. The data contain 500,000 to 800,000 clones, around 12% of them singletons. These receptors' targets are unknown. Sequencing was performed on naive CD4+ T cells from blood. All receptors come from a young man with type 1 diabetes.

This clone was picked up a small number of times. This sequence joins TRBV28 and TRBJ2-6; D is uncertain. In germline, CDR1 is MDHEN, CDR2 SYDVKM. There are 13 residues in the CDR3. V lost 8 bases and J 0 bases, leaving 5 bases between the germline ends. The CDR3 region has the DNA TGTGCCAGCTTCAGCTCTGGGGCCAACGTCCTGACTTTC. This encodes CASFSSGANVLTF.

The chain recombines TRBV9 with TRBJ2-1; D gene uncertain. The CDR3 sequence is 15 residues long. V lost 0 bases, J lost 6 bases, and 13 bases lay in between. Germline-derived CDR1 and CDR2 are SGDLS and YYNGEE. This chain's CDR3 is CASSVGLAYRNEQFF. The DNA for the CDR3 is TGTGCCAGCAGCGTAGGACTCGCCTACCGCAATGAGCAGTTCTTC. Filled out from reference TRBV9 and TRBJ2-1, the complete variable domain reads DSGVTQTPKHLITATGQRVTLRCSPRSGDLSVYWYQQSLDQGLQFLIQYYNGEERAKGNILERFSAQQFPDLHSELNLSSLELGDSALYFCASSVGLAYRNEQFFGPGTRLTVL.

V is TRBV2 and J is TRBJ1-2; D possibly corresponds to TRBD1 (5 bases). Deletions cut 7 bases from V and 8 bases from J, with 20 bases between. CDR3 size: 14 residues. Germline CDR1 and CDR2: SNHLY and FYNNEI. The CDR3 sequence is CASTPQRGESGYTF. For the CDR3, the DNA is TGTGCCAGCACTCCGCAAAGAGGGGAGAGCGGCTACACCTTC.

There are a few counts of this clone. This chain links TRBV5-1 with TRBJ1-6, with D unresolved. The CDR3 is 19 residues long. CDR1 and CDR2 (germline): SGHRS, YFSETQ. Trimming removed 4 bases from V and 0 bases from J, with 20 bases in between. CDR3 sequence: CASSRNGGQMGSYNSPLHF. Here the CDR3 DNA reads TGCGCCAGCAGCCGCAACGGAGGGCAGATGGGCTCCTATAATTCACCCCTCCACTTT.

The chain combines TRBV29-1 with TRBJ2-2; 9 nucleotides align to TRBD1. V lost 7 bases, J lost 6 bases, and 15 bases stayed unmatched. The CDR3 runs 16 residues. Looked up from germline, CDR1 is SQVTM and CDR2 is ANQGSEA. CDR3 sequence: CSAKRGDRDSAGELFF. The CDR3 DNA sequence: TGCAGCGCCAAACGCGGGGACAGGGATTCCGCCGGGGAGCTGTTTTTT.

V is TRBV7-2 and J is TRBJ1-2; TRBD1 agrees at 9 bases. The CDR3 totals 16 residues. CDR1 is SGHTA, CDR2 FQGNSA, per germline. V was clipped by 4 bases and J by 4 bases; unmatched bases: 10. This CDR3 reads CASSSGTGGPAYGYTF. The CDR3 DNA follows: TGTGCCAGCAGCTCGGGAACAGGGGGCCCTGCCTATGGCTACACCTTC.

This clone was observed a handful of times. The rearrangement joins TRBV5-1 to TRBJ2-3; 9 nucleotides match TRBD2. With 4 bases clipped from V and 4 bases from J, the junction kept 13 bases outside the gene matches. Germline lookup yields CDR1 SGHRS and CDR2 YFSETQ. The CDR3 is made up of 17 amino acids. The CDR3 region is CASSPDGGAGGADTQYF. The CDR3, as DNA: TGCGCCAGCAGCCCCGACGGAGGAGCGGGGGGCGCAGATACGCAGTATTTT.

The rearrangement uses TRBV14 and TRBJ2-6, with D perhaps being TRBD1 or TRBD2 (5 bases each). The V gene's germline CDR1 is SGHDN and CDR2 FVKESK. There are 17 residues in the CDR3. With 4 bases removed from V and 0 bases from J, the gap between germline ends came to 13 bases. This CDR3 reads CASSRFGTHSGANVLTF. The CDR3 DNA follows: TGTGCCAGCAGCCGGTTTGGGACCCACTCTGGGGCCAACGTCCTGACTTTC.

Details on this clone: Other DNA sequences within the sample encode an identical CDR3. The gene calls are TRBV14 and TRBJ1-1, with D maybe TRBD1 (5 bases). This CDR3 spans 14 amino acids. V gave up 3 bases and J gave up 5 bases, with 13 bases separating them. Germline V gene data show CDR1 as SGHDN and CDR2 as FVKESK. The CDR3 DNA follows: TGTGCCAGCAGCCAGGTCGCTGGGGCTACTGAAGCTTTCTTT. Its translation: CASSQVAGATEAFF.

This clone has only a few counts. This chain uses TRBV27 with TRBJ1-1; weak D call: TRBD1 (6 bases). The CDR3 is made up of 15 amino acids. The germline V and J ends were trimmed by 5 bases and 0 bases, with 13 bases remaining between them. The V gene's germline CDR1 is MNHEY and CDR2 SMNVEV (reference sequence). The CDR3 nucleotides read TGTGCCAGCAGTGATTCGGGACAATTGAACACTGAAGCTTTCTTT. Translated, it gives CASSDSGQLNTEAFF.

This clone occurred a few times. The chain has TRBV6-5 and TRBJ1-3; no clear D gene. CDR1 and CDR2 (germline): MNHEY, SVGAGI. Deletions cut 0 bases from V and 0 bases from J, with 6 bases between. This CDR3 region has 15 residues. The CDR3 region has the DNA TGTGCCAGCAGTTACTCGGTACCCTCTGGAAACACCATATATTTT. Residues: CASSYSVPSGNTIYF.

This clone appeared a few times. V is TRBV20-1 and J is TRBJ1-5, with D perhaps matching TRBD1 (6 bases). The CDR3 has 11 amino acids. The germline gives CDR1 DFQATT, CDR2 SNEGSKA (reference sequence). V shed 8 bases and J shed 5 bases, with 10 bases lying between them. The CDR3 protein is CSSGEDQPQHF. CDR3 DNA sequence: TGCAGTTCAGGGGAAGATCAGCCCCAGCATTTT.

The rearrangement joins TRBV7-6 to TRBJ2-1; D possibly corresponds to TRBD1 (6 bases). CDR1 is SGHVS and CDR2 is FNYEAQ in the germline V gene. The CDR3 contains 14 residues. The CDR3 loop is CARLGADSYNEQFF. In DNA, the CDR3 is TGTGCTAGACTGGGGGCGGACTCCTACAATGAGCAGTTCTTC.

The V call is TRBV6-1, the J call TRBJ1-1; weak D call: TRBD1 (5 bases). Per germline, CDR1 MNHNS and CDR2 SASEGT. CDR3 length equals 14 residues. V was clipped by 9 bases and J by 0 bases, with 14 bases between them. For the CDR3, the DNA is TGTGCCAGTACGGGACGGCCTGTGAACACTGAAGCTTTCTTT. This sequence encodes CASTGRPVNTEAFF.

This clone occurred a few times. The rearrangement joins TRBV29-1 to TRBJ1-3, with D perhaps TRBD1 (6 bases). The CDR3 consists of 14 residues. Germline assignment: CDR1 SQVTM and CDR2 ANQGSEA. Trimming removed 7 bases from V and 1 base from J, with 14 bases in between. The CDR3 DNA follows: TGCAGCGGACATTACAGGGAGTCTGGAAACACCATATATTTT. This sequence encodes CSGHYRESGNTIYF.

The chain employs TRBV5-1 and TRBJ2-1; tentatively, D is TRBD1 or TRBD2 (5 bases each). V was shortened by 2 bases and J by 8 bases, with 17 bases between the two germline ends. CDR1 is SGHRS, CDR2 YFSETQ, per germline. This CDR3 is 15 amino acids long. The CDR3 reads CASSFSGPPGDEQFF. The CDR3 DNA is TGCGCCAGCAGCTTCTCGGGACCACCCGGGGATGAGCAGTTCTTC.

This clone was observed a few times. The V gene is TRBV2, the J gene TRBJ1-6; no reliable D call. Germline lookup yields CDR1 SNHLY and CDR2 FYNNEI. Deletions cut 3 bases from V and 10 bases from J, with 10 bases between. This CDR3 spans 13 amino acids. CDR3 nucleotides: TGTGCCAGCAGTGACCCGGTCTACTCACCCCTCCACTTT. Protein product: CASSDPVYSPLHF.